The TCR beta chain described here comes from a study of cytomegalovirus exposure and HLA in healthy donors. Background on the study: Unique TCRs from HLA-typed donors, 75 million to 100 million of them, were held in an early data release. Whole-study results and caveats: In a later analysis, DRB1 alleles had the most associated TCRs; HLA-C alleles the fewest. Researchers catalogued over 150 TCR beta chains as cytomegalovirus-associated. Later analysis showed most CMV-associated TCR beta chains appearing HLA-restricted.

Germline trimming cut 2 bases from V and 3 bases from J; bases unmatched to any gene: 9. The CDR3 loop spans 16 amino acids. Germline loops: CDR1 MNHEY, CDR2 SMNVEV (reference sequence). 13 Jbeta primers and 60 Vbeta primers were used for the PCR. This table comes from immunoSEQ multiplex PCR, and its TCRdb copy is limited to in-frame clones, with some not included. The repertoire holds about 140,000 clones, with more than 70% as singletons. Remarks on this clone: What it binds is not known.

The J gene is TRBJ1-1, the V gene TRBV27, with TRBD1 matching over 7 bases. Sequencing input: PBMCs. This TCR was sampled from a woman aged 50 to 65 in good health and CMV-seronegative. The CDR3 bases are TGTGCCAGCAGTTTACAAAACAGGGGTGGGGACACTGAAGCTTTCTTT. Protein: CASSLQNRGGDTEAFF.